This T cell receptor beta chain was recovered during a study of T cells in localized non-small cell lung cancer. The study's findings and limits: Turning up in adjacent lung were a median approximately 58 of the top 100 tumor clones.

A note on this clone: The antigen is unknown.

Assay: immunoSEQ multiplex PCR; the TCRdb copy retains only in-frame clones and omits some. The data show around 9,000 clones, 35% to 45% seen once. The CDR3 totals 12 residues. The ends were cut back, 1 base at V and 8 bases at J, with 8 bases in the middle. CDR1 KGHSH and CDR2 LQKENI come from the germline V gene. The sample here was lymph node tissue, taken before any cancer treatment. The source is a woman aged 40 to 75 with stage I lung adenocarcinoma. The chain couples TRBV18 to TRBJ1-2, with TRBD1 as a possible D gene (6 bases). The DNA for the CDR3 is TGTGCCAGCTCACCACAGGGGGGAGGCTACACCTTC. Protein: CASSPQGGGYTF.